Presented here are 18 T cell receptor beta chains from one specimen sequenced in a study of blood T cell repertoires in COVID-19. Produced via immunoSEQ multiplex PCR; TCRdb's table is partial and in-frame only. The data show some 190,000 clones, with roughly four fifths seen just once and 5.1% held by the top ten. Sequencing was done on a sample of peripheral blood. Receptors originate from a woman aged 70-85 years with active or convalescent COVID-19.

This clone showed up just once. The rearrangement uses TRBV9 and TRBJ1-4; D may be TRBD1 (5 bases). This CDR3 contains 15 residues. V was pared by 0 bases and J by 5 bases, with 11 bases between. Germline V gene data show CDR1 as SGDLS and CDR2 as YYNGEE. DNA for the CDR3: TGTGCCAGCAGCGTAGAGCGGGGCTCAAATGAAAAACTGTTTTTT. Its protein is CASSVERGSNEKLFF.

The chain is built from TRBV7-8 and TRBJ1-1; 10 nucleotides match TRBD1. Germline-derived CDR1 and CDR2 are SGHVS and FQNEAQ. The CDR3 runs 17 residues. V lost 5 bases and J lost 4; bases outside the gene matches: 13. The CDR3 sequence is CASSDGLLTGGSTEAFF. The CDR3 nucleotides read TGTGCCAGCAGCGACGGACTTCTGACAGGGGGCAGCACTGAAGCTTTCTTT.

V and J are TRBV29-1 and TRBJ2-2; perhaps TRBD2 as D (6 bases). Trimming cost V 3 bases and J 2 bases, with 10 bases left between them. Germline assignment: CDR1 SQVTM and CDR2 ANQGSEA. This CDR3 comprises 14 residues. CDR3 sequence: CSVDWGVNTGELFF. The DNA for the CDR3 is TGCAGCGTTGATTGGGGGGTAAACACCGGGGAGCTGTTTTTT.

This clone was found a few times. The chain has TRBV5-4 and TRBJ2-2; perhaps TRBD2 as D (5 bases). The V end lost 4 bases, the J end lost 0 bases, and 7 bases lay between the germline ends. Germline loops: CDR1 SGHNT, CDR2 YYREEE (reference sequence). This CDR3 has 14 residues. CDR3 region: CASSRRANTGELFF. The CDR3 DNA is TGTGCCAGCAGCAGGCGGGCGAACACCGGGGAGCTGTTTTTT.

This chain connects TRBV18 to TRBJ2-5; D is undetermined. Germline lookup yields CDR1 KGHSH and CDR2 LQKENI. This CDR3 has 13 amino acids. Trimming took 2 bases from V and 4 from J, leaving 8 bases between them. CDR3: CASSPNPGETQYF. Written as DNA, the CDR3 is TGTGCCAGCTCACCAAACCCGGGAGAGACCCAGTACTTC.

The J gene is TRBJ2-2, the V gene TRBV7-9; D might be TRBD1 (5 bases). With 3 bases removed from V and 5 bases from J, the gap between germline ends came to 10 bases. Germline CDR1 SEHNR, CDR2 FQNEAQ (reference sequence). The CDR3 extends over 14 amino acids. CDR3 residues: CASSFYRTTGELFF. Here the CDR3 DNA reads TGTGCCAGCAGCTTTTACAGGACAACCGGGGAGCTGTTTTTT.

CDR3 in DNA: TGTGCCAGCAGTTCTACCGGGACAGGGAACTATGGCTACACCTTC. Translating it yields CASSSTGTGNYGYTF. J is TRBJ1-2 and V is TRBV6-5, with 9 bases matching TRBD1. With V trimmed by 4 bases and J by 2 bases, 5 bases remained unmatched. CDR3 length: 15 residues. Germline-derived CDR1 and CDR2 are MNHEY and SVGAGI.

The CDR3 DNA reads TGTGCCAGCAGCTCACAGGGGGCTGAGGGTGAAAAACTGTTTTTT. Translating it yields CASSSQGAEGEKLFF. The chain links TRBV7-3 to TRBJ1-4; 9 bases agree with TRBD1. This CDR3 is built from 15 residues. CDR1 and CDR2 from the germline V gene are SGHTA and FQGTGA. J gave up 7 bases and V 4 bases, and 7 bases lay outside the gene matches.

V and J are TRBV4-1 and TRBJ2-3; 7 nucleotides match TRBD2. Trimming at V came to 4 bases and at J to 5 bases, leaving 21 bases not matched to a gene. CDR1 MGHRA and CDR2 YSYEKL come from the germline V gene. The CDR3 runs to 19 residues. The CDR3 spells CASSPGGGTPRSAEDTQYF. CDR3 bases: TGCGCCAGCAGCCCGGGAGGAGGGACCCCTCGGAGCGCAGAAGATACGCAGTATTTT.

The chain carries TRBV19 and TRBJ1-2, with D unresolved. The CDR3 contains 14 residues. Germline CDR1 reads LNHDA; CDR2 reads SQIVND (reference sequence). The V gene lost 7 bases and the J gene lost 0 bases, with 12 bases spanning the gap. In DNA form, the CDR3 reads TGTGCCAGTACCCCCTCGGGAGCTAACTATGGCTACACCTTC. It codes for CASTPSGANYGYTF.

The chain uses TRBV20-1 and TRBJ2-1; D uncertain. The CDR3 has 10 residues. V lost 5 bases and J lost 4, with 3 bases in between. Looked up from germline, CDR1 is DFQATT and CDR2 is SNEGSKA (reference sequence). The CDR3 region is CSAQYNEQFF. In DNA, the CDR3 is TGCAGTGCTCAATACAATGAGCAGTTCTTC.

The chain is built from TRBV28 and TRBJ2-2, with D perhaps matching TRBD2 (5 bases). Trimming removed 6 bases from V and 2 bases from J, with 10 bases in between. The CDR3 runs 14 residues. From germline, CDR1 is MDHEN and CDR2 SYDVKM. CDR3 nucleotide sequence: TGTGCCAGCAGGCCGGGATCTAACACCGGGGAGCTGTTTTTT. It specifies CASRPGSNTGELFF. Full variable domain (remainder filled in from reference TRBV28 and TRBJ2-2): DVKVTQSSRYLVKRTGEKVFLECVQDMDHENMFWYRQDPGLGLRLIYFSYDVKMKEKGDIPEGYSVSREKKERFSLILESASTNQTSMYLCASRPGSNTGELFFGEGSRLTVL.

The chain links TRBV7-8 to TRBJ2-7, with a possible D match to TRBD2 (5 bases). Germline CDR1 is SGHVS and CDR2 is FQNEAQ. CDR3 size: 13 residues. Trimming shortened V by 0 bases and J by 5 bases, and 8 bases separated the two germline ends. CDR3 residues: CASSLALGNEQYF. The CDR3 DNA sequence: TGTGCCAGCAGCTTAGCACTAGGAAACGAGCAGTACTTC. Combining the CDR3 with reference TRBV7-8 and TRBJ2-7 gives the whole variable domain GAGVSQSPRYKVAKRGQDVALRCDPISGHVSLFWYQQALGQGPEFLTYFQNEAQLDKSGLPSDRFFAERPEGSVSTLKIQRTQQEDSAVYLCASSLALGNEQYFGPGTRLTVT.

The chain couples TRBV2 to TRBJ2-1, with 9 bases that match TRBD2. The V gene's germline CDR1 is SNHLY and CDR2 FYNNEI. J gave up 8 bases and V 5 bases, and 13 bases lay outside the gene matches. The CDR3 contains 16 residues. DNA of the CDR3: TGTGCCAGCAGTTCCTCGACTAGCGGTCATATCCATGAGCAGTTCTTC. It is translated as CASSSSTSGHIHEQFF.

The genes are TRBV2 and TRBJ2-1; 7 bases agree with TRBD1. This CDR3 contains 16 residues. Germline values: CDR1 SNHLY, CDR2 FYNNEI. Trimming took 3 bases from V and 4 from J; bases not matched to a gene: 9. CDR3 sequence (DNA): TGTGCCAGCAGTGATCCACTTGGGACAGCGTACAATGAGCAGTTCTTC. Protein: CASSDPLGTAYNEQFF.

This clone was picked up one time. The V call is TRBV18, the J call TRBJ2-7; 12 bases line up with TRBD1. The junction had 3 bases not matched to a gene; V was cut back by 3 bases and J by 0 bases. The CDR3 spans 16 residues. Looked up from germline, CDR1 is KGHSH and CDR2 is LQKENI. The chain's CDR3 is CASSPRDRGRSYEQYF. The CDR3 nucleotides read TGTGCCAGCTCACCCCGGGACAGGGGGCGCTCCTACGAGCAGTACTTC.

The chain couples TRBV19 to TRBJ2-3; D might be TRBD2 (5 bases). The V end was cut by 7 bases, the J end by 1 base, with 15 bases between. The germline V gene has CDR1 LNHDA and CDR2 SQIVND (reference sequence). The CDR3 spans 15 residues. CDR3 nucleotides: TGTGCCAGTACTCCGACGGGGTCTGGCACAGATACGCAGTATTTT. It yields the protein CASTPTGSGTDTQYF. The full variable domain, its missing parts supplied by reference TRBV19 and TRBJ2-3, is DGGITQSPKYLFRKEGQNVTLSCEQNLNHDAMYWYRQDPGQGLRLIYYSQIVNDFQKGDIAEGYSVSREKKESFPLTVTSAQKNPTAFYLCASTPTGSGTDTQYFGPGTRLTVL.

V gene TRBV5-1 combines with J gene TRBJ2-5; D not resolved. CDR1 and CDR2 (germline): SGHRS, YFSETQ. The CDR3 loop spans 13 amino acids. The germline V and J ends were trimmed by 2 bases and 5 bases, with 10 bases remaining between them. The CDR3 nucleotides are TGCGCCAGCAGCTTCTTGACCGGGGAGACCCAGTACTTC. Amino acids: CASSFLTGETQYF. Using reference TRBV5-1 and TRBJ2-5 for the parts outside the CDR3, the full variable domain is KAGVTQTPRYLIKTRGQQVTLSCSPISGHRSVSWYQQTPGQGLQFLFEYFSETQRNKGNFPGRFSGRQFSNSRSEMNVSTLELGDSALYLCASSFLTGETQYFGPGTRLLVL.